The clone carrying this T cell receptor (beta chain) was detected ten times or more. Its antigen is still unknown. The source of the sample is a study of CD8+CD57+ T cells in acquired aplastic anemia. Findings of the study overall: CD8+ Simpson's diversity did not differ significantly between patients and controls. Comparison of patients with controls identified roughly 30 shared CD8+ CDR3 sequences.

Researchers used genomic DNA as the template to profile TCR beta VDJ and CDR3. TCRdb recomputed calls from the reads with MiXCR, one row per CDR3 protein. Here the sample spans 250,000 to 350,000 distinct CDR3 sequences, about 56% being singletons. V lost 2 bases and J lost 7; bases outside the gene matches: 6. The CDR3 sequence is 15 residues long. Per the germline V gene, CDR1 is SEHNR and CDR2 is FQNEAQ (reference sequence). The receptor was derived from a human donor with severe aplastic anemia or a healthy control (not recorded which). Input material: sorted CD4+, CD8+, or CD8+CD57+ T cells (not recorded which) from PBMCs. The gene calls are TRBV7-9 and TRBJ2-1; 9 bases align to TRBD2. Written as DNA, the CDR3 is TGTGCCAGCAGCTTATGGCTAGCGGGATCGAATGAGCAGTTCTTC. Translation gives CASSLWLAGSNEQFF.